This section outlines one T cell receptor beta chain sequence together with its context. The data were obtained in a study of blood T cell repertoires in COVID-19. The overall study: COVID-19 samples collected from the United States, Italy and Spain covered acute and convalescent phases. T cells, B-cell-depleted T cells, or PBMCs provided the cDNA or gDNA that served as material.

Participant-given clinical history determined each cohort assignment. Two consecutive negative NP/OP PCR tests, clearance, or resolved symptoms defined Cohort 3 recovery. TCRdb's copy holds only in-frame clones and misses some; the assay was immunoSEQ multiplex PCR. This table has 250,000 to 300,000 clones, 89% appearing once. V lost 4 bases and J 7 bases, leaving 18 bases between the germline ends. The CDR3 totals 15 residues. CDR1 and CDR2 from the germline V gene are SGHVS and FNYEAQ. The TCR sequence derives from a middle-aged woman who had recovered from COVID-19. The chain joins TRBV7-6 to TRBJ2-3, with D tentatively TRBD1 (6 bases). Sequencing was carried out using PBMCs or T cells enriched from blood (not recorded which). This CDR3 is CASSSMQRGLHTQYF. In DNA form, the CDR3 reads TGTGCCAGCAGCTCGATGCAGAGGGGGTTACATACGCAGTATTTT.